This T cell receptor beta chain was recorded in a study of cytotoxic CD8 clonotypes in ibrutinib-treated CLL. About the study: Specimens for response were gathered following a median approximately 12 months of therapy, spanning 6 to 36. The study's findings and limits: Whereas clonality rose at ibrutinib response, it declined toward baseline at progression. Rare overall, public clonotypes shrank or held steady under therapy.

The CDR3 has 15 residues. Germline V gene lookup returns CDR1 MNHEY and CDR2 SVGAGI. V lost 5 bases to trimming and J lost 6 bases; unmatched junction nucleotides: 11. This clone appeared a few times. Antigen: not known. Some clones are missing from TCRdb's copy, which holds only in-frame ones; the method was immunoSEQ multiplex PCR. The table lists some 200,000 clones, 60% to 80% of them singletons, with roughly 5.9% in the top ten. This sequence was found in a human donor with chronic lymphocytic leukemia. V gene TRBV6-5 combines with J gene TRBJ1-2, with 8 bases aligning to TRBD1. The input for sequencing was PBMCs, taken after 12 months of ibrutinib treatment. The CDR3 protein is CASSHAPTGDDGYTF. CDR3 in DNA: TGTGCCAGCAGTCATGCCCCGACAGGGGACGATGGCTACACCTTC.